Shown below are 19 T cell receptor beta chains from a single sample sequenced in a study of glioma-infiltrating T cells. Amplification of TCR alpha and beta CDR3 regions from RNA used iRepertoire nested multiplex PCR. TCRdb redid the calling of the multiplex PCR reads with MiXCR, one entry per CDR3 protein. The sample records around 350,000 distinct CDR3 sequences, approximately 42% being singletons. Material: glioma tissue, nonneoplastic brain tissue, or PBMCs (not recorded which). These receptors came from a human donor with low-grade glioma or glioblastoma, undergoing nonglioma brain surgery, or in good health (not recorded which).

This chain links TRBV4-1 with TRBJ2-1; perhaps TRBD2 as D (5 bases). This CDR3 is built from 17 residues. Trimming stripped 0 bases from V and 1 base from J, with 13 bases between. Germline CDR1 is MGHRA and CDR2 is YSYEKL. The CDR3: CASSQEFMRTSYNEQFF. The CDR3 nucleotides are TGCGCCAGCAGCCAAGAGTTTATGCGGACTTCCTACAATGAGCAGTTCTTC.

The rearrangement joins TRBV7-2 to TRBJ1-3, with TRBD1 as a possible D gene (5 bases). The CDR3 totals 16 residues. The ends were cut back, 5 bases at V and 0 bases at J, with 14 bases in the middle. The germline gives CDR1 SGHTA, CDR2 FQGNSA. CDR3 sequence (DNA): TGTGCCAGCAGCAAGGGACGCCCGAGCTCTGGAAACACCATATATTTT. It encodes CASSKGRPSSGNTIYF.

The chain combines TRBV27 with TRBJ2-3; TRBD1 might be the D (6 bases). CDR3 length: 18 residues. V gave up 0 bases and J gave up 0 bases, with 16 bases separating them. Germline CDR1 reads MNHEY; CDR2 reads SMNVEV (reference sequence). In DNA form, the CDR3 reads TGTGCCAGCAGTTTATCTCCTTTCGGACAGACTAGCACAGATACGCAGTATTTT. This codes for CASSLSPFGQTSTDTQYF.

Concerning this clonotype: This could be a read error, since a much larger clone is one nucleotide away. The CDR3 does not close with the conserved phenylalanine or tryptophan, likely indicating a read error. V is TRBV20-1 and J is TRBJ2-7, with TRBD2 as a possible D gene (5 bases). There are 12 residues in the CDR3. Trimming took off 0 bases at V and 6 bases at J, with 9 bases between the two ends. Germline CDR1 DFQATT, CDR2 SNEGSKA (reference sequence). This CDR3 is CSARERAAEQYL. Here the CDR3 DNA reads TGCAGTGCTAGAGAGAGGGCTGCCGAGCAGTACCTC.

This clonotype has a count of ten or more. The chain employs TRBV28 and TRBJ2-3, with D tentatively TRBD1 or TRBD2 (5 bases each). With 4 bases removed from V and 6 bases from J, the gap between germline ends came to 14 bases. Germline lookup yields CDR1 MDHEN and CDR2 SYDVKM. The CDR3 covers 14 residues. For the CDR3, the DNA is TGTGCCAGCAGTTCCCCCGCCTGGGGGGATACGCAGTATTTT. This translates into CASSSPAWGDTQYF.

Details on this clonotype: The conserved phenylalanine or tryptophan is not found at the CDR3 terminus, so this likely reflects a read error. V gene TRBV20-1 combines with J gene TRBJ2-3, with TRBD2 as a possible D gene (5 bases). V lost 0 bases to trimming and J lost 0 bases, with 7 bases between them. The CDR3 runs 14 residues. Germline assignment: CDR1 DFQATT and CDR2 SNEGSKA (reference sequence). Here the CDR3 reads CSAREGVSTDTQYS. Written as DNA, the CDR3 is TGCAGTGCTAGAGAGGGAGTTAGCACAGATACGCAGTATTCT.

Concerning this clonotype: As the CDR3 is not closed by the conserved phenylalanine or tryptophan, this likely results from a read error. This sequence joins TRBV28 and TRBJ1-4, with unresolved D. The germline V and J ends were trimmed by 4 bases and 4 bases, with 13 bases remaining between them. The CDR3 covers 15 residues. The V gene's germline CDR1 is MDHEN and CDR2 SYDVKM. The CDR3 sequence: CASSSSGTRNEKLFL. The CDR3 DNA follows: TGTGCCAGCAGTTCCTCGGGCACCCGTAATGAAAAACTGTTTCTT.

V is TRBV20-1 and J is TRBJ2-7; 8 bases fit TRBD1. This CDR3 is 14 amino acids long. J gave up 4 bases and V 3 bases, and 8 bases lay outside the gene matches. Germline V lookup: CDR1 DFQATT, CDR2 SNEGSKA (reference sequence). CDR3 DNA sequence: TGCAGTGCTAGCGGACAGGGTGGGGTTTACGAGCAGTACTTC. This encodes CSASGQGGVYEQYF.

This clonotype has just a few counts. The chain recombines TRBV4-2 with TRBJ2-2; D is possibly TRBD2 (5 bases). The V gene's germline CDR1 is LGHNA and CDR2 YNFKEQ. V gave up 3 bases and J gave up 5 bases, with 16 bases separating them. The CDR3 is 16 residues long. In DNA form, the CDR3 reads TGTGCCAGCAGCCACCCCAATAGCGTGGCTACCGGGGAGCTGTTTTTT. Residues: CASSHPNSVATGELFF.

The chain joins TRBV4-1 to TRBJ1-5; D gene ambiguous. The V and J ends lost 0 bases and 0 bases respectively, with 6 bases between them. This CDR3 region has 15 residues. Per germline, CDR1 MGHRA and CDR2 YSYEKL. CDR3 region: CASSQEGYSNQPQHF. The CDR3 DNA is TGCGCCAGCAGCCAAGAAGGCTATAGCAATCAGCCCCAGCATTTT.

The CDR3 DNA follows: TGTGCCAGCAGACCCGGTCTAGCGGGAGCAGGAGATACGCAGTATTTT. Protein sequence: CASRPGLAGAGDTQYF. The chain has TRBV6-1 and TRBJ2-3; TRBD2 matches at 10 bases. V gave up 6 bases and J gave up 5 bases; unmatched junction bases: 11. Germline lookup yields CDR1 MNHNS and CDR2 SASEGT. The CDR3 is 16 amino acids.

This clonotype was found a few times. The chain has TRBV28 and TRBJ2-2, with D possibly TRBD1 on 5 matching bases. Trimming removed 3 bases at V and 6 bases at J, with 20 bases between. The CDR3 extends over 17 amino acids. Germline V CDR1 and CDR2: MDHEN, SYDVKM. CDR3 sequence reads: CASSFLYRSRYAGELFF. Here the CDR3 DNA reads TGTGCCAGCAGTTTCCTTTACAGGAGTCGGTACGCCGGGGAGCTGTTTTTT.

V gene TRBV19 combines with J gene TRBJ2-1, with TRBD1 matching over 7 bases. CDR1 is LNHDA, CDR2 SQIVND, per germline (reference sequence). There are 14 residues in the CDR3. Unmatched junction bases numbered 4, after V lost 2 bases and J lost 6 bases. Here the CDR3 reads CASSITTGFNEQFF. Here the CDR3 DNA reads TGTGCCAGTAGTATAACGACAGGGTTCAATGAGCAGTTCTTC.

This clonotype was observed many times. The V and J genes are TRBV6-2 or TRBV6-3 and TRBJ2-1; D gene ambiguous. CDR1 and CDR2 from the germline V gene are MNHEY and SVGEGT. The germline V and J ends were trimmed by 0 bases and 1 base, with 7 bases remaining between them. CDR3 size: 15 residues. CDR3 in DNA: TGTGCCAGCAGTTACTCTCTTCGGTCCTACAATGAGCAGTTCTTC. Amino acid sequence: CASSYSLRSYNEQFF.

Comment on this clonotype: One end of the junction is discordant with germline, which a read error may explain. This chain connects TRBV6-6 to TRBJ2-1; perhaps TRBD2 as D (5 bases). This CDR3 is 15 amino acids long. From germline, CDR1 is MNHNY and CDR2 SVGAGI (reference sequence). CDR3 amino acids: CANSYSAGSYNEQFF. The CDR3 nucleotides read TGTGCCAACAGTTACTCGGCGGGCTCCTACAATGAGCAGTTCTTC.

Of note for this clonotype: Being one base from a much bigger clone, this may be a read error. The V and J genes are TRBV20-1 and TRBJ2-7; D is uncertain. The V gene lost 5 bases and the J gene lost 3 bases, with 8 bases spanning the gap. The V gene's germline CDR1 is DFQATT and CDR2 SNEGSKA (reference sequence). There are 11 residues in the CDR3. The CDR3 coding sequence is TGCAGTGCTTGTACCCTCTACGAGCAGTACTTC. Amino acid sequence: CSACTLYEQYF.

This clonotype was recorded a few times. The chain links TRBV24-1 to TRBJ2-5, with D perhaps matching TRBD1 (6 bases). CDR3 size: 13 residues. The germline gives CDR1 KGHDR, CDR2 SFDVKD. Trimming stripped 7 bases from V and 5 bases from J, with 13 bases between. The CDR3 coding sequence is TGTGCCACCAGCCTCACAGGGACGGAGACCCAGTACTTC. Translating gives CATSLTGTETQYF.

This clonotype was seen only a few times. V and J are TRBV7-6 and TRBJ2-7; 11 bases are a match to TRBD1. Germline V gives CDR1 SGHVS, CDR2 FNYEAQ. V trimming: 0 bases; J trimming: 5 bases; junction bases outside the gene matches: 6. This CDR3 is built from 16 residues. The CDR3 bases are TGTGCCAGCAGCTTAGCCCTCGGACAGGGGGCGGACGAGCAGTACTTC. Its translation is CASSLALGQGADEQYF.

To note about this clonotype: The junction and the germline gene differ at one end; a read error may be behind it. The rearrangement uses TRBV6-1 and TRBJ1-5, with D unclear. This CDR3 spans 16 amino acids. Germline CDR1 MNHNS, CDR2 SASEGT. The CDR3 sequence: CAGSPQRWGSNQPQHF. DNA for the CDR3: TGTGCCGGCAGCCCCCAGAGGTGGGGAAGCAATCAGCCCCAGCATTTT.